A single sample gave rise to the 11 T cell receptor beta chains below, sequenced in a study of blood T cells in healthy people across ages. The authors ran a second PCR of roughly 6 to 12 cycles using a sample-barcoded 5' primer and a J-beta primer mix. One entry per CDR3 protein results from TCRdb running MiXCR on the 5' RACE reads. The sample shows 550,000 to 600,000 distinct CDR3 sequences, approximately 27% of them seen only once. The sequencing sample was made of blood. The source is a woman aged 70 to 79 in good health.

V and J are TRBV7-9 and TRBJ1-5; 9 nucleotides align to TRBD1. This CDR3 region has 16 residues. Per the germline V gene, CDR1 is SEHNR and CDR2 is FQNEAQ (reference sequence). With V trimmed by 4 bases and J by 0 bases, 4 bases remained unmatched. The CDR3 reads CASSSDRGNSNQPQHF. The CDR3 DNA reads as TGTGCCAGCAGCTCAGACAGGGGGAATAGCAATCAGCCCCAGCATTTT.

A few counts support this clonotype. The genes are TRBV20-1 and TRBJ2-5; D call uncertain. Trimming cost V 8 bases and J 3 bases, with 16 bases left between them. The CDR3 contains 13 residues. Germline V gene sequence: CDR1 DFQATT, CDR2 SNEGSKA (reference sequence). As DNA, the CDR3 is TGCAGTCCCCGGGCCGATAGGAAAGAGACCCAGTACTTC. Amino acids: CSPRADRKETQYF.

The V and J genes are TRBV20-1 and TRBJ2-5; 8 nucleotides line up with TRBD2. This CDR3 is built from 13 residues. Trimming at V came to 8 bases and at J to 4 bases, leaving 9 bases not matched to a gene. CDR1 DFQATT and CDR2 SNEGSKA come from the germline V gene (reference sequence). CDR3 loop: CSLGLAGPETQYF. The CDR3 DNA is TGCAGTCTGGGGCTAGCGGGCCCAGAGACCCAGTACTTC.

The chain joins TRBV20-1 to TRBJ2-3; weak D call: TRBD2 (5 bases). Germline CDR1 is DFQATT and CDR2 is SNEGSKA (reference sequence). This CDR3 has 13 residues. Trimming took 3 bases from V and 2 from J, leaving 9 bases between them. The CDR3 region is CSASDGNTDTQYF. CDR3 nucleotides: TGCAGTGCTAGTGACGGGAACACAGATACGCAGTATTTT.

This clonotype appeared a few times. This chain uses TRBV15 with TRBJ1-2; TRBD1 matches at 9 bases. The CDR3 loop spans 14 amino acids. Germline loops: CDR1 LNHNV, CDR2 YYDKDF (reference sequence). V shed 4 bases, J shed 6 bases, and the junction held 6 bases outside the gene matches. CDR3 loop: CATSTTGQGNGYTF. In nucleotides, the CDR3 is TGTGCCACCAGCACCACGGGACAGGGCAATGGCTACACCTTC. The entire variable domain, with the rest obtained from reference TRBV15 and TRBJ1-2, is as follows: DAMVIQNPRYQVTQFGKPVTLSCSQTLNHNVMYWYQQKSSQAPKLLFHYYDKDFNNEADTPDNFQSRRPNTSFCFLDIRSPGLGDTAMYLCATSTTGQGNGYTFGSGTRLTVV.

V and J are TRBV6-6 and TRBJ1-5; 11 nucleotides agree with TRBD1. The V gene end was trimmed by 7 bases and the J gene end by 6 bases; junction bases not matched to a gene: 5. Germline CDR1 reads MNHNY; CDR2 reads SVGAGI (reference sequence). The CDR3 is made up of 14 amino acids. DNA of the CDR3: TGTGCCAGCACGGGACAGGGGGTTTTTCAGCCCCAGCATTTT. Translation gives CASTGQGVFQPQHF.

The gene calls are TRBV10-3 and TRBJ1-2; the match to TRBD1 covers 9 bases. CDR1 ENHRY and CDR2 SYGVKD come from the germline V gene. The CDR3 is made up of 12 amino acids. J gave up 10 bases and V 6 bases, and 6 bases lay outside the gene matches. CDR3 nucleotides: TGTGCCATCAGCGGACAGGGGACCGACTACACCTTC. Encoded protein: CAISGQGTDYTF.

This clonotype was observed many times. The V call is TRBV7-2, the J call TRBJ2-5; no reliable D call. The CDR3 has 11 residues. The V and J ends lost 6 bases and 7 bases respectively, with 9 bases between them. Looked up from germline, CDR1 is SGHTA and CDR2 is FQGNSA. CDR3 coding DNA: TGTGCCAGCAGTTTATCGGGGACCCAGTACTTC. This codes for CASSLSGTQYF.

The chain employs TRBV10-2 and TRBJ2-1, with 8 positions matching TRBD1. The J call may be in error: the DNA end matches TRBJ2-7 better. The CDR3 loop spans 13 amino acids. Per the germline V gene, CDR1 is WSHSY and CDR2 is SAAADI. This CDR3 is CASTSGQDYEQYF. CDR3 bases: TGCGCCAGCACGTCGGGACAGGACTACGAGCAGTACTTC.

Details on this clonotype: This may stem from a read error, because a much larger clone lies one nucleotide away. This chain uses TRBV11-1 with TRBJ2-1; D uncertain. This CDR3 is 14 amino acids long. Between the trimmed V and J ends, which lost 3 bases and 1 base, there was a span of 7 bases. Per germline, CDR1 SGHAT and CDR2 FQDESV (reference sequence). This CDR3 is CASSFEESYNEQFF. The CDR3, as DNA: TGTGCCAGCAGCTTTGAAGAATCCTACAATGAGCAGTTCTTC.

This clonotype showed up just a few times. The V call is TRBV20-1, the J call TRBJ1-5; 7 nucleotides match TRBD1. The V gene's germline CDR1 is DFQATT and CDR2 SNEGSKA (reference sequence). V trimming: 0 bases; J trimming: 4 bases; junction bases outside the gene matches: 9. The CDR3 extends over 16 amino acids. CDR3 sequence (DNA): TGCAGTGCTAGAGAGACAGGGAGGGGGATTAATCAGCCCCAGCATTTT. Its protein product is CSARETGRGINQPQHF.